Listed below are T cell receptor beta chains from one sample, sequenced in a study of blood T cell repertoires in COVID-19. The repertoire was sequenced with immunoSEQ multiplex PCR; TCRdb's copy has only in-frame clones and lacks some. The sample carries about 230,000 clones, approximately 89% recorded once. The sample consisted of PBMCs or T cells enriched from blood (not recorded which). These receptors originate from a woman aged 40-49 years with acute COVID-19. CDR3s leave out the opening cysteine and the closing phenylalanine or tryptophan. D genes are given only for firm matches.

d_call,v_call,j_call,cdr3_aa
TRBD1,TRBV19,TRBJ2-2,ATRDRAAGELF
.,TRBV6-2/TRBV6-3,TRBJ2-5,ASSYPLGGGETQY
.,TRBV5-1,TRBJ1-3,ASSLIGVGSGNTIY
.,TRBV6-2/TRBV6-3,TRBJ1-5,ASSYYPGLGGNQPQH
TRBD2,TRBV7-2,TRBJ2-3,ASSLQSGIKDTQY
.,TRBV4-1,TRBJ1-4,ASSQGLGVEKLF
TRBD1,TRBV2,TRBJ1-2,ASSEAGQGNGYT
TRBD1,TRBV2,TRBJ2-2,ASSESTGVTGELF
.,TRBV18,TRBJ2-2,ASSPLQTTGELF
.,TRBV11-2,TRBJ2-5,ASKGGALRETQY
.,TRBV4-3,TRBJ2-2,ASSQDMGHRTGELF
TRBD1,TRBV7-9,TRBJ1-6,ASRHWRQGGNSPLH
TRBD1,TRBV9,TRBJ1-2,ASSVDPTQGSYT
.,TRBV4-3,TRBJ1-6,ASSQAAPWARDNSPLH
.,TRBV30,TRBJ1-2,AWMYGGGPRLRPGYT
TRBD1,TRBV7-2,TRBJ1-3,ASSYDRAGNTIY
TRBD2,TRBV4-3,TRBJ2-1,ASSQVTGGYEQF
TRBD1,TRBV10-1,TRBJ1-2,ASSTGQDYGYT
.,TRBV5-1,TRBJ2-5,ASSLTSYQETQY
TRBD2,TRBV18,TRBJ2-1,ASLYGGGERNEQF
.,TRBV2,TRBJ2-1,ASSDRAGSYNEQF
.,TRBV27,TRBJ1-1,ASSLRGGGGTEAF
.,TRBV7-2,TRBJ1-5,ASSLANWPQH
TRBD2,TRBV5-1,TRBJ2-1,ASSSMGLAAYNEQF
TRBD1,TRBV20-1,TRBJ2-7,SASFWVGQGEYEQY
.,TRBV12-3/TRBV12-4,TRBJ2-5,ASSLWGRETQY
.,TRBV30,TRBJ1-2,AWIPYNYGYT
.,TRBV5-6,TRBJ1-3,ASSPEKVQGSLGNTIY